The 5 T cell receptor beta chains listed next were all sequenced from one sample in a study of T cell responses to AZD1222 COVID-19 vaccine. Some clones are missing from TCRdb's copy, which holds only in-frame ones; the method was immunoSEQ multiplex PCR. The data contain around 100,000 clones, roughly 80% of them singletons. The specimen comprised peripheral blood, sampled on day 0 of AZD1222 vaccination. The receptor set was obtained from an adult in good health.

The chain has TRBV28 and TRBJ1-2; D unclear. Germline V gives CDR1 MDHEN, CDR2 SYDVKM. This CDR3 is built from 11 residues. V dropped 4 bases and J dropped 5 bases, with 5 bases sitting between them. The chain's CDR3 is CASSSEYGYTF. CDR3 coding DNA: TGTGCCAGCAGTTCGGAATATGGCTACACCTTC.

This clone appeared a few times. V usage is TRBV2 and J usage is TRBJ2-5; maybe TRBD2 (6 bases). Trimming removed 4 bases at V and 5 bases at J, with 17 bases between. Germline CDR1 reads SNHLY; CDR2 reads FYNNEI. CDR3 length: 15 residues. The CDR3 spells CASSAEGASQETQYF. CDR3 DNA: TGTGCCAGCAGTGCGGAGGGTGCGAGCCAGGAGACCCAGTACTTC.

This sequence joins TRBV9 and TRBJ1-1, with D unresolved. The CDR3 is 15 residues long. V gave up 0 bases and J gave up 1 base, with 10 bases separating them. The germline CDR1 and CDR2 sequences are SGDLS and YYNGEE. In DNA, the CDR3 is TGTGCCAGCAGCGTAGAGGCCACGAGGAACACTGAAGCTTTCTTT. Its translation is CASSVEATRNTEAFF.

The chain carries TRBV28 and TRBJ2-2; perhaps TRBD1 as D (5 bases). V was clipped by 10 bases and J by 4 bases, with 10 bases between them. The CDR3 has 12 residues. In germline, CDR1 is MDHEN, CDR2 SYDVKM. The CDR3 here is CATTESTGELFF. In nucleotides, the CDR3 is TGTGCCACGACAGAAAGCACCGGGGAGCTGTTTTTT.

The genes are TRBV6-4 and TRBJ1-1; D call uncertain. The CDR3 extends over 16 amino acids. Trimming left V 3 bases short and J 0 bases short, with 14 bases between. From germline, CDR1 is MRHNA and CDR2 SNTAGT. The CDR3 nucleotides are TGTGCCAGCAGTGAACCCTCTCCGGCGATGAACACTGAAGCTTTCTTT. Protein product: CASSEPSPAMNTEAFF.